Below, 4 T cell receptor beta chains from the same sample are listed, as sequenced in a study of CD8+ T cells in alopecia areata (dated by TCRdb to 2016 to 2018). Libraries were made using the immunoSEQ multiplex PCR assay. For TCR sequencing, RNA was extracted from every sample and reverse transcribed into cDNA to serve as template. Not all clones reach the TCRdb copy of this immuneACCESS table, which keeps in-frame sequences only. Checked studies attribute under half of the gap to unresolved V genes and leave the rest unexplained. This sample has about 150,000 clones in its table, and around 50% of those were observed once. The ten most abundant clones make up 15% to 20% of the sample. Interpreted using the paper, the time point label stands for: four to five weeks on oral tofacitinib. Taken with the paper, the label for treatment or condition translates to: oral pan-JAK inhibitor, 5-10 mg twice daily.

The sample in question was CD8+ T cells sorted from blood, obtained at week 4, from a patient treated with tofacitinib. The receptors come from a human donor with alopecia areata.

This clone was recorded a few times. The rearrangement joins TRBV7-9 to TRBJ1-1, with 12 bases fitting TRBD1. Germline assignment: CDR1 SEHNR and CDR2 FQNEAQ (reference sequence). Unmatched junction bases numbered 7, after V lost 5 bases and J lost 0 bases. The CDR3 is 17 residues long. The CDR3 here is CASSPLGTGGVNTEAFF. The CDR3 bases are TGTGCCAGCAGCCCTTTGGGGACAGGGGGCGTGAACACTGAAGCTTTCTTT.

This clone was seen more than once but under ten times. V usage is TRBV9 and J usage is TRBJ2-3; 8 bases fit TRBD2. Germline trimming cut 3 bases from V and 1 base from J; bases unmatched to any gene: 4. The CDR3 totals 15 residues. Germline V gene sequence: CDR1 SGDLS, CDR2 YYNGEE. CDR3 amino acids: CASSAPAGGTDTQYF. CDR3 in DNA: TGTGCCAGCAGCGCTCCAGCGGGGGGCACAGATACGCAGTATTTT.

This clone came up a few times. The rearrangement uses TRBV14 and TRBJ2-5; D is perhaps TRBD1 (5 bases). The length of the CDR3 is 16 residues. Germline V gene sequence: CDR1 SGHDN, CDR2 FVKESK. Trimming cost V 0 bases and J 5 bases, with 16 bases left between them. CDR3 DNA sequence: TGTGCCAGCAGCCAAGAGGTCGCAGGGTATCTGGAGACCCAGTACTTC. Residues: CASSQEVAGYLETQYF.

The chain has TRBV5-1 and TRBJ2-1; 7 nucleotides match TRBD2. The CDR3 has 16 amino acids. V trimming: 4 bases; J trimming: 1 base; junction bases outside the gene matches: 8. CDR1 is SGHRS, CDR2 YFSETQ, per germline. CDR3 nucleotide sequence: TGCGCCAGCAGCCCCGGCGAGCGGGGTTCCTACAATGAGCAGTTCTTC. Protein: CASSPGERGSYNEQFF. Full variable domain (missing parts from reference TRBV5-1 and TRBJ2-1): KAGVTQTPRYLIKTRGQQVTLSCSPISGHRSVSWYQQTPGQGLQFLFEYFSETQRNKGNFPGRFSGRQFSNSRSEMNVSTLELGDSALYLCASSPGERGSYNEQFFGPGTRLTVL.